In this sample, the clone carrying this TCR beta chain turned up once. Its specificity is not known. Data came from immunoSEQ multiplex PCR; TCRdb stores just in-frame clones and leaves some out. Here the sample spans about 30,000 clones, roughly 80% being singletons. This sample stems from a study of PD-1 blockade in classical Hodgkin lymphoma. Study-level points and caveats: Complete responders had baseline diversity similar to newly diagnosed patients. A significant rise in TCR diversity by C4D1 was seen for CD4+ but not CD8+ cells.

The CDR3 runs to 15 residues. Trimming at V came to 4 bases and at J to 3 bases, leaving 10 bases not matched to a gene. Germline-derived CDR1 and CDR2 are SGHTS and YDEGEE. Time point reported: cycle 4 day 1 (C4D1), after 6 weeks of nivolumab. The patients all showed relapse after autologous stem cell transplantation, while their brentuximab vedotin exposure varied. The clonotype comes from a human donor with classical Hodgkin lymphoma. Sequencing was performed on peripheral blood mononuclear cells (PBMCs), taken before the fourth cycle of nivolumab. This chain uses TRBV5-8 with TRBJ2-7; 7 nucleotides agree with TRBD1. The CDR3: CASSPSRDRGYEQYF. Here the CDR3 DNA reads TGTGCCAGCAGCCCGTCTAGGGACAGAGGCTACGAGCAGTACTTC.